These T cell receptor beta chains were read from a single sample in a study of cytomegalovirus exposure and HLA in healthy donors. Some clones are missing from TCRdb's copy, which holds only in-frame ones; the method was immunoSEQ multiplex PCR. Of about 110,000 clones in the sample, 82% were seen once. Sequenced material: PBMCs. These receptors came from a woman between 18 and 29 years old in good health and CMV-seronegative. Both conserved end residues are part of each CDR3. The order of the fields is clone size, J gene, D gene, V gene, CDR3 protein, CDR3 DNA. D genes are given only for firm matches. Part of the rows lack a size; the others show once, few, many or a class for expanded clones.

size: -
J: TRBJ1-1
D: TRBD1
V: TRBV27
CDR3: CASSLRVGTGTEAFF
DNA: TGTGCCAGCAGTTTAAGGGTGGGGACAGGGACTGAAGCTTTCTTT

size: -
J: TRBJ1-4
D: -
V: TRBV9
CDR3: CASSVGMGQGPKLFF
DNA: TGTGCCAGCAGCGTAGGGATGGGGCAGGGGCCGAAACTGTTTTTT

size: -
J: TRBJ1-1
D: -
V: TRBV6-5
CDR3: CASIQGTEAFF
DNA: TGTGCCAGCATACAGGGAACTGAAGCTTTCTTT

size: -
J: TRBJ1-1
D: -
V: TRBV21-1
CDR3: CASSKVGTEAFF
DNA: TGTGCCAGCAGCAAAGTCGGCACTGAAGCTTTCTTT

size: -
J: TRBJ1-4
D: -
V: TRBV5-1
CDR3: CASGLGEKLFF
DNA: TGCGCCAGCGGACTGGGGGAAAAACTGTTTTTT

size: -
J: TRBJ2-4
D: -
V: TRBV14
CDR3: CASSQAGNIQYF
DNA: TGTGCCAGCAGCCAAGCAGGAAACATTCAGTACTTC

size: -
J: TRBJ2-1
D: -
V: TRBV21-1
CDR3: CARNVRGERNEQFF
DNA: TGTGCCCGAAACGTTCGTGGGGAGCGGAATGAGCAGTTCTTC

size: -
J: TRBJ1-5
D: -
V: TRBV6-1
CDR3: CASSESLNSNQPQHF
DNA: TGTGCCAGCAGTGAATCACTAAATAGCAATCAGCCCCAGCATTTT

size: -
J: TRBJ2-5
D: TRBD1
V: TRBV5-1
CDR3: CASSLRDREVETQYF
DNA: TGCGCCAGCAGCCTCCGGGACAGGGAGGTTGAGACCCAGTACTTC

size: -
J: TRBJ1-6
D: -
V: TRBV4-2
CDR3: CASSQASESSPLHF
DNA: TGTGCCAGCAGCCAAGCTTCGGAGTCTTCACCCCTCCACTTT

size: -
J: TRBJ1-1
D: -
V: TRBV5-4
CDR3: CASSLATGLGNTEAFF
DNA: TGTGCCAGCAGCTTGGCAACAGGGCTAGGGAACACTGAAGCTTTCTTT

size: -
J: TRBJ2-5
D: -
V: TRBV28
CDR3: CASSFLADSDQETQYF
DNA: TGTGCCAGCAGTTTCTTGGCAGACTCAGACCAAGAGACCCAGTACTTC

size: -
J: TRBJ1-6
D: TRBD1
V: TRBV7-2
CDR3: CASTPGQGGSPLHF
DNA: TGTGCCAGCACCCCTGGACAGGGGGGTTCACCCCTCCACTTT

size: few
J: TRBJ1-1
D: -
V: TRBV4-1
CDR3: CASSQERELAMNTEAFF
DNA: TGCGCCAGCAGCCAAGAGAGGGAACTCGCAATGAACACTGAAGCTTTCTTT

size: -
J: TRBJ2-3
D: TRBD2
V: TRBV7-8
CDR3: CASSIGLATFDTQYF
DNA: TGTGCCAGCAGCATTGGACTAGCGACGTTTGATACGCAGTATTTT

size: -
J: TRBJ2-5
D: -
V: TRBV9
CDR3: CASSVDSQETQYF
DNA: TGTGCCAGCAGCGTGGACAGTCAAGAGACCCAGTACTTC

size: few
J: TRBJ2-3
D: TRBD1
V: TRBV27
CDR3: CASSDRADTQYF
DNA: TGTGCCAGCAGCGACAGGGCAGATACGCAGTATTTT

size: -
J: TRBJ2-3
D: -
V: TRBV11-3
CDR3: CASSLIGGSSTDTQYF
DNA: TGTGCCAGCAGCTTAATCGGGGGATCTAGCACAGATACGCAGTATTTT

size: -
J: TRBJ2-1
D: TRBD2
V: TRBV7-7
CDR3: CASSPTSGSYNEQFF
DNA: TGTGCTAGCAGCCCTACTAGCGGGAGTTACAATGAGCAGTTCTTC

size: -
J: TRBJ1-5
D: -
V: TRBV7-2
CDR3: CASSLQGYNQPQHF
DNA: TGTGCCAGCAGCCTGCAGGGGTACAATCAGCCCCAGCATTTT

size: -
J: TRBJ1-1
D: -
V: TRBV5-1
CDR3: CASSLVGRGEAFF
DNA: TGCGCCAGCAGCTTGGTTGGCCGGGGTGAAGCTTTCTTT

size: -
J: TRBJ2-1
D: -
V: TRBV28
CDR3: CASSSPGRNEQFF
DNA: TGTGCCAGCAGTTCCCCGGGGAGGAATGAGCAGTTCTTC

size: -
J: TRBJ1-4
D: -
V: TRBV2
CDR3: CASSDLSLQSSNENELFF
DNA: TGTGCCAGCAGTGATCTGTCCTTACAGTCCTCAAATGAAAATGAACTGTTTTTT